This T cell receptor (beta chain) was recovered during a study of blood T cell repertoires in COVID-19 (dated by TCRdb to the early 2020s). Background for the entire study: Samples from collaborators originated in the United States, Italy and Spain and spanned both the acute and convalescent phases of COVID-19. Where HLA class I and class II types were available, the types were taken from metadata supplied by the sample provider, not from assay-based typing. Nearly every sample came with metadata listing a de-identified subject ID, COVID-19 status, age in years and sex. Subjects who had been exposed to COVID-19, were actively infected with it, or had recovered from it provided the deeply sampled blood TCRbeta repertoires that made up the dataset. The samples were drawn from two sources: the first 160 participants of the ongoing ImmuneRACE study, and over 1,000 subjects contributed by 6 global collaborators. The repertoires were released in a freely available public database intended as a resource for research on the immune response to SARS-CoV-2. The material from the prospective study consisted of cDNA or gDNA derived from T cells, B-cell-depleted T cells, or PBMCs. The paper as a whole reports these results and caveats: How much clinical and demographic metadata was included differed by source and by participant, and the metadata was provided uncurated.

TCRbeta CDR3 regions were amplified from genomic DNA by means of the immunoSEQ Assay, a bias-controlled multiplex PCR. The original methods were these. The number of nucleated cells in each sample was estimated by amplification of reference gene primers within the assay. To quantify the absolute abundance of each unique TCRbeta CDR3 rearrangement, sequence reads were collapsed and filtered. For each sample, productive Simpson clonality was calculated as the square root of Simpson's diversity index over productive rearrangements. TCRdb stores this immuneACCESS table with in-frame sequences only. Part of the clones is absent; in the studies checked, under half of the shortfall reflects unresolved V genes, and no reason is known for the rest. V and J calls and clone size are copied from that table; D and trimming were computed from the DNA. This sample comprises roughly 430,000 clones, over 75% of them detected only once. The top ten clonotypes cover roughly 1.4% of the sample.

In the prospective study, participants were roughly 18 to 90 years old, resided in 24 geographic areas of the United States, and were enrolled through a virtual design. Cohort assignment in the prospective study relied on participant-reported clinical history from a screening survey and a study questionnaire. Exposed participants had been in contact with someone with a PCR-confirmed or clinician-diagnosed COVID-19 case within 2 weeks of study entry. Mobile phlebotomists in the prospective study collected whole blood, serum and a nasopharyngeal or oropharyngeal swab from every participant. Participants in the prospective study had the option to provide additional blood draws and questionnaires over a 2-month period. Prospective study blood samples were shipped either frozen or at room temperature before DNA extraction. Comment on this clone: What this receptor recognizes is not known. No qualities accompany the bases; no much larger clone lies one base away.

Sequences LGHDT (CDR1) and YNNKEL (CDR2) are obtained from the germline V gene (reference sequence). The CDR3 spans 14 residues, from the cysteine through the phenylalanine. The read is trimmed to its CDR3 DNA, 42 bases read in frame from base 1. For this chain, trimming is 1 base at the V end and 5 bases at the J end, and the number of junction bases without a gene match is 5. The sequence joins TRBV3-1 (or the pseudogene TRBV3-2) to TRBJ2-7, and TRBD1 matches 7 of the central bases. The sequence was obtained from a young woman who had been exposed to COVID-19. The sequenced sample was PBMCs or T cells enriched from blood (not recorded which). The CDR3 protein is CASSQVNRGNEQYF. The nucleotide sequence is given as TGTGCCAGCAGCCAAGTTAACAGGGGCAACGAGCAGTACTTC.